Listed here is a single T cell receptor beta chain. It lacks a known antigen. No much larger clone exists at a distance of one base, and base qualities are not known. This sample was included in a study of OX40 agonist ivuxolimab in advanced cancers. General notes on the study: Ivuxolimab, which targeted the costimulatory receptor OX40 (CD134), was an agonistic, fully human IgG2 monoclonal antibody. Intravenous ivuxolimab was administered to patients every 2 weeks at six dose levels: 0.01, 0.1, 0.3, 1.5, 3 and 10 mg/kg. Of the roughly 54 dose-escalation patients, hepatocellular carcinoma was present in approximately 20, melanoma in roughly 15, renal cell carcinoma in 9 and head and neck cancer in 9. In the dose-escalation cohort, nearly 85% of patients were male, and the mean age was around 60 years with a range of roughly 20 to 79. Patients were allowed to have had prior anti-PD-1, anti-PD-L1 or anti-CTLA-4 therapy, and 30% to 40% of the dose-escalation patients had previously received checkpoint inhibitors. Partial responses occurred in three dose-escalation patients, of whom one had hepatocellular carcinoma and two had cutaneous melanoma. Peripheral TCRbeta sequencing aimed to test whether ivuxolimab altered TCR sequence diversity and caused clonal T-cell expansion. The monotherapy dose-escalation portion (N of about 57 patients) of the phase I ivuxolimab trial is reported in the paper.

To sequence the TCRbeta CDR3 region, genomic DNA was isolated from the sorted cells. The immunoSEQ Assay was used for sequencing of TCRbeta CDR3 regions. The table comes from immuneACCESS by way of TCRdb, which keeps in-frame sequences with V and J called. Part of the clones is missing from these tables; in studies checked, under half for an unresolved V gene and the rest for unknown reasons. The sample data list some 52,000 clones, and approximately 95% of these were observed just once. Of the sample, approximately 23% falls within the top ten clones. CDR1 and CDR2, looked up from the germline V gene (reference sequence), are LNHNV and YYDKDF. From its cysteine to its phenylalanine, the CDR3 spans 14 amino acids. The retained sequence is limited to the CDR3, 42 bases, with the frame set at the first base. V and J are truncated by 2 bases and 5 bases respectively, leaving an intervening sequence of 10 bases.

The trial excluded patients who had a history of autoimmune disease or were on systemic immunosuppression. In every dose cohort, peripheral blood was drawn for TCR sequencing at baseline, cycle 4 day 1, and cycle 7 day 1. The samples were drawn from a first-in-human, open-label, multicenter phase I dose-escalation trial of ivuxolimab. The trial enrolled adults with locally advanced or metastatic head and neck squamous cell, hepatocellular, melanoma or renal cell carcinoma. Before TCR sequencing, CD4+ T cells and CD8+ T cells from peripheral blood were sorted into separate populations. The study at large found these results: The antigen specificity of the peripheral T cells that underwent clonal expansion was not determined. Low levels of normalized T-cell clonal expansion were also shown by some nonresponding patients. Partial responders in the 0.1-3.0 mg/kg groups had among the lowest normalized peripheral clonal expansion, especially among CD8+ T cells. At doses from 0.1 to 3.0 mg/kg, clonal expansion was seen in both CD4+ and CD8+ blood T cells between baseline and week 6. On average, CD8+ T cells showed more expanded clones than CD4+ T cells after ivuxolimab.

The chain is encoded by TRBV15 joined to TRBJ2-1; a tentative D match to TRBD2 spans 5 bases. This specimen was CD4+ or CD8+ T cells sorted from blood, taken in a trial of the OX40 agonist ivuxolimab. The receptor was derived from an adult with an advanced solid tumor such as melanoma, head and neck, liver or kidney cancer. The CDR3 in this case is CATSRRLGDNEQFF. DNA sequence: TGTGCCACCAGCAGAAGACTGGGAGACAATGAGCAGTTCTTC.